This T cell receptor (beta chain) stems from a study of T cell responses to AZD1222 COVID-19 vaccine. The repertoire was sequenced with immunoSEQ multiplex PCR; TCRdb's copy has only in-frame clones and lacks some. The sample lists more than 95,000 clones; roughly 87% were seen once. The sample here was peripheral blood, taken on day 0 of AZD1222 vaccination. This TCR was recovered from an adult in good health.

The DNA of the CDR3 is TGTGCCATCAGGGGGGAGGGGGATGAAGCTTTCTTT. Its translation is CAIRGEGDEAFF. The V and J genes are TRBV10-3 and TRBJ1-1; the D gene is possibly TRBD1 (6 bases). V dropped 6 bases and J dropped 7 bases, with 12 bases sitting between them. This CDR3 is built from 12 residues. The germline V gene encodes CDR1 ENHRY and CDR2 SYGVKD.